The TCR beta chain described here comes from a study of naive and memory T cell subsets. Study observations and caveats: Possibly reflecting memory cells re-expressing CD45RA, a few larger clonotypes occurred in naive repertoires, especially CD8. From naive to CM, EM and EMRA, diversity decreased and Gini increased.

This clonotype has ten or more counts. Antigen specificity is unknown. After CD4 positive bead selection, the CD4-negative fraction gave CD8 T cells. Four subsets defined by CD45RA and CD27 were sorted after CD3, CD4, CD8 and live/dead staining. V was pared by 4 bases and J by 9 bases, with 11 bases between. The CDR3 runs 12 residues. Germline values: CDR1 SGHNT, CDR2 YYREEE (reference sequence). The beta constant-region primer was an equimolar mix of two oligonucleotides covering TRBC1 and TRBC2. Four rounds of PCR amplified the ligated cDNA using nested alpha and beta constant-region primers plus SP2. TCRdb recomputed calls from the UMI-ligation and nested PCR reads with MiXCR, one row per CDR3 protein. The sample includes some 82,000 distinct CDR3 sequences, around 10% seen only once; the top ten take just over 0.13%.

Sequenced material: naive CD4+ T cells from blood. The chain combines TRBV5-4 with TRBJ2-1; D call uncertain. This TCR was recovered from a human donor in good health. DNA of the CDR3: TGTGCCAGCAGCCTCACGGCCACTGAGCAGTTCTTC. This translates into CASSLTATEQFF.